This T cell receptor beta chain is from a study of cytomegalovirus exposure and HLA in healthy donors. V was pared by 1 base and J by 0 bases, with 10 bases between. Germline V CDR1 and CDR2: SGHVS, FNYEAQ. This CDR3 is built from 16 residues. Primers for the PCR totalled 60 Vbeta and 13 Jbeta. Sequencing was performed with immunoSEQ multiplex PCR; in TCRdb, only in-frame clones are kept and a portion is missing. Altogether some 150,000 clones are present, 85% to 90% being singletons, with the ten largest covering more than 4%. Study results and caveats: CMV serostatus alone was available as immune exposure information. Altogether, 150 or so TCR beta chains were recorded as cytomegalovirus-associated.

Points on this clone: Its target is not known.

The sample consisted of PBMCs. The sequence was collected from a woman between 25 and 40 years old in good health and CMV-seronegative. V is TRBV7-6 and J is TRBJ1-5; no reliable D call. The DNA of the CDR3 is TGTGCCAGCAGCTTAGGGGCAGCAGATAGCAATCAGCCCCAGCATTTT. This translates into CASSLGAADSNQPQHF.